This T cell receptor beta chain is from a study of T cells in Graves' hyperthyroidism and ophthalmopathy. There are many counts of this clonotype. Authors of the study amplified TCR beta CDR3 regions from RNA transcripts. TCR CDR3 underwent first-round RT-PCR with the HTBI primer set. TCRdb ran MiXCR on the multiplex PCR reads and lists one entry per CDR3 protein. The profile shows about 360,000 distinct CDR3 sequences, 13% of them singletons. Subjects aged 18 to 65 presented with newly diagnosed hyperthyroidism of less than 2 months' duration. Investigators excluded patients with uncontrolled infection, other autoimmune disease, pregnancy or lactation. Trimming took off 3 bases at V and 2 bases at J, with 9 bases between the two ends. The germline V gene has CDR1 SNHLY and CDR2 FYNNEI. This CDR3 has 14 residues.

The chain links TRBV2 to TRBJ2-3; TRBD2 is a possible D gene (6 bases). The TCR originated in a man aged 25-45 years with Graves' hyperthyroidism that later progressed to Graves' ophthalmopathy. The material sequenced was blood. CDR3 residues: CASSEGGATDTQYF. As DNA, the CDR3 is TGTGCCAGCAGTGAGGGCGGGGCCACAGATACGCAGTATTTT.